The 19 T cell receptor beta chains listed next were all sequenced from one sample in a study of T cell changes during pregnancy in multiple sclerosis (dated by TCRdb to 2018 to 2020). To prepare the library, the immunoSEQ multiplex PCR assay was applied. TCRdb's version of the immuneACCESS table is confined to in-frame rearrangements and falls short of the full clone set. An unresolved V gene accounts for under half of the shortfall where checked; the remainder is of unknown origin. This sample holds over 30,000 clones; 92% were observed only once. The ten largest clones add up to less than 0.8% of the sample. The specimen comprised CD4+ T cells from peripheral blood mononuclear cells, sampled in the third trimester of pregnancy. The receptors derive from a female donor with multiple sclerosis, enrolled in a pregnancy study.

This clone appeared once. This rearrangement joins TRBV5-1 to TRBJ2-7; D is unresolved. Trimming left V 1 base short and J 2 bases short, with 10 bases between. The CDR3 is 14 amino acids. CDR1 is SGHRS and CDR2 is YFSETQ in the germline V gene. CDR3 coding DNA: TGCGCCAGCAGCTTGCCGACTTCAACCTACGAGCAGTACTTC. It yields the protein CASSLPTSTYEQYF.

This clone was recorded a few times. This chain connects TRBV4-1 to TRBJ2-4, with TRBD2 identical over 15 bases. The CDR3 totals 19 residues. The germline V gene encodes CDR1 MGHRA and CDR2 YSYEKL. The J segment lost 0 bases and the V segment lost 3 bases, leaving 6 bases of the junction unmatched. CDR3 nucleotides: TGCGCCAGCAGCCACCCGGGACTAGCGGGAGGCCCAGCCAAAAACATTCAGTACTTC. This sequence encodes CASSHPGLAGGPAKNIQYF.

This clone has only a few counts. The chain uses TRBV4-1 and TRBJ2-2; the match to TRBD2 covers 12 bases. The germline CDR1 and CDR2 sequences are MGHRA and YSYEKL. This CDR3 spans 17 amino acids. V was pared by 5 bases and J by 7 bases, with 11 bases of the junction left unmatched. CDR3 loop: CASSSASGRAYNGELFF. The CDR3 region has the DNA TGCGCCAGCAGCTCCGCTAGCGGGAGGGCCTACAACGGGGAGCTGTTTTTT.

The chain combines TRBV19 with TRBJ1-2; D ambiguous. Germline lookup yields CDR1 LNHDA and CDR2 SQIVND (reference sequence). Trimming took 2 bases from V and 4 from J, leaving 14 bases between them. This CDR3 has 15 amino acids. CDR3 in amino acids: CASSITRGSGYGYTF. DNA for the CDR3: TGTGCCAGTAGTATAACCCGGGGAAGCGGCTATGGCTACACCTTC.

The V and J genes are TRBV28 and TRBJ2-7, with 12 bases that match TRBD2. Germline CDR1 reads MDHEN; CDR2 reads SYDVKM. The V and J ends lost 1 base and 3 bases, in that order; junction bases with no gene match: 10. This CDR3 is 18 amino acids long. The CDR3 DNA sequence: TGTGCCAGCAGTTTATTCACTAGCGGGAGGAGCATAAACTACGAGCAGTACTTC. It encodes CASSLFTSGRSINYEQYF.

V and J are TRBV30 and TRBJ2-5; 9 bases align to TRBD1. In germline, CDR1 is GTSNPN, CDR2 SVGIG (reference sequence). CDR3 length equals 13 residues. V was pared by 0 bases and J by 4 bases, with 0 bases of the junction left unmatched. The CDR3 DNA follows: TGTGCCTGGAGTGTACAGGGGGCAGAGACCCAGTACTTC. Translating gives CAWSVQGAETQYF.

The chain is built from TRBV19 and TRBJ2-5; TRBD2 matches at 9 bases. The CDR3 covers 15 residues. V lost 6 bases to trimming and J lost 7 bases; unmatched junction nucleotides: 12. Per the germline V gene, CDR1 is LNHDA and CDR2 is SQIVND (reference sequence). CDR3 DNA sequence: TGTGCCAGTAGGCAACGACTAGCGGCCCCGGGGACCCAGTACTTC. It translates to CASRQRLAAPGTQYF.

This clone showed up just once. The gene calls are TRBV5-1 and TRBJ1-1, with TRBD1 matching over 9 bases. Unmatched junction bases numbered 10, after V lost 0 bases and J lost 1 base. This CDR3 comprises 18 residues. Per the germline V gene, CDR1 is SGHRS and CDR2 is YFSETQ. CDR3 coding DNA: TGCGCCAGCAGCTTGGGGACAGGGGCCCGGAATGCGAACACTGAAGCTTTCTTT. It specifies CASSLGTGARNANTEAFF.

This chain connects TRBV6-1 to TRBJ2-3; 9 bases are a match to TRBD2. V was clipped by 4 bases and J by 9 bases; unmatched bases: 2. There are 12 residues in the CDR3. CDR1 and CDR2 from the germline V gene are MNHNS and SASEGT. CDR3 in amino acids: CASSALAGTQYF. The CDR3 DNA sequence: TGTGCCAGCAGTGCCCTAGCGGGGACGCAGTATTTT.

The chain is built from TRBV9 and TRBJ1-1, with a weak D call TRBD1 (6 bases). The V end was cut by 0 bases, the J end by 3 bases, with 15 bases between. The CDR3 is 16 residues long. Germline lookup yields CDR1 SGDLS and CDR2 YYNGEE. CDR3 protein: CASSVDPRGADTEAFF. In DNA form, the CDR3 reads TGTGCCAGCAGCGTAGACCCCAGGGGTGCGGACACTGAAGCTTTCTTT.

Only one count was recorded for this clone. The rearrangement joins TRBV19 to TRBJ2-1; D is possibly TRBD2 (6 bases). The germline V gene encodes CDR1 LNHDA and CDR2 SQIVND (reference sequence). This CDR3 is built from 17 residues. V was clipped by 4 bases and J by 0 bases, with 16 bases between them. The DNA of the CDR3 is TGTGCCAGTAGTACACGACCCACTAGCTACTCCTACAATGAGCAGTTCTTC. Translating gives CASSTRPTSYSYNEQFF.

V gene TRBV5-4 combines with J gene TRBJ2-1; the match to TRBD2 covers 8 bases. CDR3 length equals 15 residues. V lost 4 bases to trimming and J lost 4 bases; unmatched junction nucleotides: 7. Germline V gene data show CDR1 as SGHNT and CDR2 as YYREEE (reference sequence). The CDR3 region is CASSRTSGSYNEQFF. The CDR3 bases are TGTGCCAGCAGCCGAACTAGCGGCAGTTACAATGAGCAGTTCTTC. Full variable domain (rest looked up from reference TRBV5-4 and TRBJ2-1): ETGVTQSPTHLIKTRGQQVTLRCSSQSGHNTVSWYQQALGQGPQFIFQYYREEENGRGNFPPRFSGLQFPNYSSELNVNALELDDSALYLCASSRTSGSYNEQFFGPGTRLTVL.

The chain combines TRBV4-1 with TRBJ2-1, with 10 bases identical to TRBD2. The CDR3 totals 15 residues. The junction had 3 bases not matched to a gene; V was cut back by 4 bases and J by 3 bases. CDR1 MGHRA and CDR2 YSYEKL come from the germline V gene. The DNA for the CDR3 is TGCGCCAGCAGCCCAGGGACTAGCGTCTACAATGAGCAGTTCTTC. Its protein product is CASSPGTSVYNEQFF.

A note on this clone: One end of the junction is discordant with germline, which a read error may explain. The J gene is TRBJ2-5, the V gene TRBV5-4; 12 positions agree with TRBD2. CDR3 length equals 15 residues. CDR1 and CDR2 from the germline V gene are SGHNT and YYREEE (reference sequence). The CDR3 region is CASRFGLAGLETQYF. In DNA form, the CDR3 reads TGTGCCAGCCGCTTTGGACTAGCGGGACTAGAGACCCAGTACTTC.

The J gene is TRBJ2-5, the V gene TRBV11-2; TRBD1 is a possible D gene (6 bases). The CDR3 is 17 residues long. The V end lost 4 bases, the J end lost 6 bases, and 24 bases lay between the germline ends. Germline V gives CDR1 SGHAT, CDR2 FQNNGV. CDR3 DNA sequence: TGTGCCAGCAGCTCCAGGGGAGACTCAATGTCTTCTAAGACCCAGTACTTC. Protein sequence: CASSSRGDSMSSKTQYF.

The chain links TRBV5-4 to TRBJ2-1, with 9 nucleotides matching TRBD1. Germline V CDR1 and CDR2: SGHNT, YYREEE (reference sequence). With V trimmed by 4 bases and J by 2 bases, 4 bases remained unmatched. This CDR3 region has 15 residues. The CDR3 DNA follows: TGTGCCAGCAGCCCCCGGGACAGGGCCTACAATGAGCAGTTCTTC. Translation: CASSPRDRAYNEQFF.

J is TRBJ2-7 and V is TRBV5-1; 10 nucleotides agree with TRBD1. Germline values: CDR1 SGHRS, CDR2 YFSETQ. CDR3 size: 15 residues. V was pared by 4 bases and J by 5 bases, with 9 bases of the junction left unmatched. The CDR3 nucleotides read TGCGCCAGCAGCCCCCCGGGACAGGGGACCCACGAGCAGTACTTC. Translating gives CASSPPGQGTHEQYF.

V and J are TRBV7-2 and TRBJ2-1; tentative D call: TRBD2 (6 bases). V shed 5 bases and J shed 4 bases, with 12 bases lying between them. Germline V lookup: CDR1 SGHTA, CDR2 FQGNSA. CDR3 length: 14 amino acids. Written as DNA, the CDR3 is TGTGCCAGCAGCCGAGGGACTGGATACAATGAGCAGTTCTTC. Translating it yields CASSRGTGYNEQFF.

J is TRBJ2-7 and V is TRBV18, with 9 bases identical to TRBD2. V lost 1 base, J lost 3 bases, and 4 bases stayed unmatched. Germline CDR1 KGHSH, CDR2 LQKENI. The CDR3 is 15 amino acids. The CDR3 coding sequence is TGTGCCAGCTCACCACGCTCTAGCGGGGACTACGAGCAGTACTTC. Protein sequence: CASSPRSSGDYEQYF.